This T cell receptor (beta chain) stems from a study of blood T cell repertoires in COVID-19. Study in general: Samples of COVID-19 (acute and convalescent) were obtained from the United States, Italy and Spain. T cells, B-cell-depleted T cells, or PBMCs provided the cDNA or gDNA that served as material.

The germline gives CDR1 LGHNA, CDR2 YSLEER. Trimming removed 1 base from V and 5 bases from J; junction bases left unmatched: 3. The length of the CDR3 is 15 residues. Methods used by the authors: Estimates of nucleated cell counts were drawn from the amplification of reference gene primers. The data were produced by immunoSEQ multiplex PCR, yet TCRdb's version contains in-frame clones alone and is incomplete. Clone size and the V and J calls come from that table; the DNA yielded D and trimming. Of 60,000 to 90,000 clones listed, 90% are singletons. This chain joins TRBV4-3 and TRBJ1-5; 9 nucleotides line up with TRBD1. The source material was peripheral blood. The TCR sequence derives from a woman of 80 years or more with acute or convalescent COVID-19. As DNA, the CDR3 is TGCGCCAGCAGCCAAGTTTGGACAGGGGATCAGCCCCAGCATTTT. Amino acids: CASSQVWTGDQPQHF.